A single sample gave rise to the 27 T cell receptor beta chains below, sequenced in a study of blood T cell repertoires in COVID-19. The table came from immunoSEQ multiplex PCR; TCRdb's copy has only in-frame clones and leaves some out. The sample consists of about 210,000 clones, more than 75% of them appearing once. Input material: PBMCs or T cells enriched from blood (not recorded which). The receptors stem from a man aged 30-40 years with acute COVID-19.

The chain couples TRBV6-1 to TRBJ2-3; perhaps TRBD2 as D (6 bases). V lost 3 bases to trimming and J lost 2 bases, with 12 bases between them. This CDR3 has 15 residues. Germline CDR1 MNHNS, CDR2 SASEGT. The CDR3 is CASSDTGTLTDTQYF. In DNA, the CDR3 is TGTGCCAGCAGTGACACCGGGACTCTCACAGATACGCAGTATTTT.

V is TRBV13 and J is TRBJ1-6, with a weak D call TRBD1 (5 bases). V was cut by 3 bases and J by 9 bases, with 12 bases left in between. The CDR3 sequence is 14 residues long. Germline V gene lookup returns CDR1 PRHDT and CDR2 FYEKMQ (reference sequence). The CDR3 DNA reads as TGTGCCAGCAGCTTCCAGGGTCTCGGTTCACCCCTCCACTTT. Its translation is CASSFQGLGSPLHF.

This sequence joins TRBV24-1 and TRBJ2-7, with a weak D call TRBD1 (5 bases). Germline assignment: CDR1 KGHDR and CDR2 SFDVKD. Trimming took off 4 bases at V and 4 bases at J, with 13 bases between the two ends. The CDR3 covers 14 residues. The CDR3 protein is CATSDPLRGYEQYF. The CDR3 region has the DNA TGTGCCACCAGTGACCCGCTTAGGGGTTACGAGCAGTACTTC.

V is TRBV3-1 (or the pseudogene TRBV3-2) and J is TRBJ2-7; D is unresolved. Trimming stripped 4 bases from V and 3 bases from J, with 7 bases between. In germline, CDR1 is LGHDT, CDR2 YNNKEL (reference sequence). The CDR3 runs 12 residues. CDR3 sequence: CASSRYSYEQYF. The CDR3 coding sequence is TGTGCCAGCAGCCGCTACAGCTACGAGCAGTACTTC.

The CDR3 is CASSQDPVFLSGYTF. For the CDR3, the DNA is TGTGCCAGCAGCCAAGACCCGGTATTCCTCTCTGGCTACACCTTC. This chain uses TRBV3-1 (or the pseudogene TRBV3-2) with TRBJ1-2, with D unclear. The CDR3 consists of 15 residues. Germline lookup yields CDR1 LGHDT and CDR2 YNNKEL (reference sequence). V shed 0 bases and J shed 7 bases, with 15 bases lying between them.

J is TRBJ1-2 and V is TRBV6-5; the match to TRBD1 covers 9 bases. This CDR3 comprises 13 residues. With 5 bases clipped from V and 6 bases from J, the junction kept 4 bases outside the gene matches. Germline V gene lookup returns CDR1 MNHEY and CDR2 SVGAGI. CDR3 nucleotides: TGTGCCAGCAGTAACAGGGGGCGAGATGGCTACACCTTC. Translated, it gives CASSNRGRDGYTF.

This rearrangement joins TRBV14 to TRBJ2-7; maybe TRBD1 (5 bases). V dropped 0 bases and J dropped 3 bases, with 15 bases sitting between them. Germline assignment: CDR1 SGHDN and CDR2 FVKESK. The CDR3 totals 16 residues. The CDR3 nucleotides read TGTGCCAGCAGCCAAGAGGTGACAGTTTACCTCTACGAGCAGTACTTC. Protein sequence: CASSQEVTVYLYEQYF.

This chain links TRBV5-6 with TRBJ2-7; perhaps TRBD1 as D (5 bases). Looked up from germline, CDR1 is SGHDT and CDR2 is YYEEEE. This CDR3 has 13 residues. V was pared by 4 bases and J by 3 bases, with 11 bases between. CDR3: CASSRQDSYEQYF. The CDR3, as DNA: TGTGCCAGCAGCCGACAAGACAGCTACGAGCAGTACTTC.

This clone was recorded only once. V usage is TRBV19 and J usage is TRBJ1-2, with unresolved D. The CDR3 spans 13 residues. Germline V gene sequence: CDR1 LNHDA, CDR2 SQIVND (reference sequence). The ends were cut back, 6 bases at V and 3 bases at J, with 11 bases in the middle. The CDR3 protein is CASSVRVHYGYTF. The CDR3 bases are TGTGCCAGTAGCGTGCGGGTCCACTATGGCTACACCTTC.

The CDR3 region is CASSLVNSGGAGETQYF. CDR3 coding DNA: TGTGCCAGCAGCTTGGTGAATAGCGGGGGGGCTGGAGAGACCCAGTACTTC. The chain carries TRBV5-4 and TRBJ2-5; 11 bases agree with TRBD2. There are 17 residues in the CDR3. The V gene's germline CDR1 is SGHNT and CDR2 YYREEE (reference sequence). Trimming removed 0 bases from V and 4 bases from J; junction bases left unmatched: 8.

This clone was seen repeatedly, ten times or more. Other DNA sequences in the same sample also yield this CDR3. The V and J genes are TRBV25-1 and TRBJ2-3, with a weak D call TRBD1 (6 bases). The CDR3 is 16 residues long. Germline V lookup: CDR1 MGHDK, CDR2 SYGVNS. V was cut by 2 bases and J by 0 bases, with 12 bases left in between. The CDR3 DNA sequence: TGTGCCAGCAGTGAACCCCGGACAGCGAGCACAGATACGCAGTATTTT. Translating it yields CASSEPRTASTDTQYF. Using reference TRBV25-1 and TRBJ2-3 for the parts outside the CDR3, the full variable domain is EADIYQTPRYLVIGTGKKITLECSQTMGHDKMYWYQQDPGMELHLIHYSYGVNSTEKGDLSSESTVSRIRTEHFPLTLESARPSHTSQYLCASSEPRTASTDTQYFGPGTRLTVL.

This rearrangement joins TRBV29-1 to TRBJ1-1, with 7 bases fitting TRBD1. J gave up 4 bases and V 6 bases, and 8 bases lay outside the gene matches. This CDR3 is built from 13 residues. Germline assignment: CDR1 SQVTM and CDR2 ANQGSEA. In nucleotides, the CDR3 is TGCAGCGTCGACAGGGTCGAGGGCACTGAAGCTTTCTTT. Protein: CSVDRVEGTEAFF.

The J gene is TRBJ1-2, the V gene TRBV5-1, with 12 bases matching TRBD1. Trimming took 4 bases from V and 9 from J; bases not matched to a gene: 10. Germline CDR1 reads SGHRS; CDR2 reads YFSETQ. CDR3 size: 15 residues. The CDR3 DNA reads as TGCGCCAGCAGCCGTGGGACAGGGGGCGGAGACAGCTACACCTTC. It codes for CASSRGTGGGDSYTF.

The chain joins TRBV19 to TRBJ1-2; D not certain. CDR1 LNHDA and CDR2 SQIVND come from the germline V gene (reference sequence). The ends were cut back, 8 bases at V and 5 bases at J, with 15 bases in the middle. CDR3 length equals 13 residues. DNA for the CDR3: TGTGCCAGTTGTTCCCGGGAGCGATATGGCTACACCTTC. Its protein is CASCSRERYGYTF. Using reference TRBV19 and TRBJ1-2 for the parts outside the CDR3, the full variable domain is DGGITQSPKYLFRKEGQNVTLSCEQNLNHDAMYWYRQDPGQGLRLIYYSQIVNDFQKGDIAEGYSVSREKKESFPLTVTSAQKNPTAFYLCASCSRERYGYTFGSGTRLTVV.

This chain connects TRBV6-5 to TRBJ2-2; possible D gene TRBD2, 7 bases. The CDR3 runs 14 residues. The germline V and J ends were trimmed by 10 bases and 5 bases, with 17 bases remaining between them. CDR1 is MNHEY, CDR2 SVGAGI, per germline. CDR3 amino acids: CATEGGPRTGELFF. The CDR3 DNA sequence: TGTGCCACCGAGGGGGGGCCAAGAACCGGGGAGCTGTTTTTT.

The genes are TRBV28 and TRBJ1-5, with TRBD1 matching 7 bases. From germline, CDR1 is MDHEN and CDR2 SYDVKM. The CDR3 is made up of 14 amino acids. Trimming removed 6 bases from V and 4 bases from J; junction bases left unmatched: 6. CDR3 amino acids: CASSLRQGNQPQHF. The CDR3 coding sequence is TGTGCCAGCAGCCTGCGACAGGGAAATCAGCCCCAGCATTTT. Full variable domain (remainder filled in from reference TRBV28 and TRBJ1-5): DVKVTQSSRYLVKRTGEKVFLECVQDMDHENMFWYRQDPGLGLRLIYFSYDVKMKEKGDIPEGYSVSREKKERFSLILESASTNQTSMYLCASSLRQGNQPQHFGDGTRLSIL.

V usage is TRBV6-5 and J usage is TRBJ1-6, with D perhaps TRBD1 (5 bases). This CDR3 has 15 residues. CDR1 and CDR2 (germline): MNHEY, SVGAGI. Between the trimmed V and J ends, which lost 2 bases and 5 bases, there was a span of 10 bases. CDR3 nucleotide sequence: TGTGCCAGCAGTTACCCCGGGGGTCATAATTCACCCCTCCACTTT. Encoded protein: CASSYPGGHNSPLHF.

This chain uses TRBV7-9 with TRBJ1-2; TRBD1 is a possible D gene (5 bases). Between the trimmed V and J ends, which lost 1 base and 6 bases, there was a span of 12 bases. Germline lookup yields CDR1 SEHNR and CDR2 FQNEAQ (reference sequence). The CDR3 extends over 14 amino acids. The CDR3 nucleotides are TGTGCCAGCAGCTTAGTAACGAACAGGCATGGCTACACCTTC. Translating gives CASSLVTNRHGYTF.

The gene calls are TRBV14 and TRBJ1-5; D is perhaps TRBD1 (6 bases). This CDR3 is built from 17 residues. In germline, CDR1 is SGHDN, CDR2 FVKESK. V lost 1 base, J lost 0 bases, and 13 bases lay in between. CDR3 sequence (DNA): TGTGCCAGCAGCCAAGTGTTCACAGGGCATAGCAATCAGCCCCAGCATTTT. It translates to CASSQVFTGHSNQPQHF.

V usage is TRBV6-5 and J usage is TRBJ1-1; possibly TRBD1 for D (5 bases). The CDR3 is 12 amino acids. CDR1 MNHEY and CDR2 SVGAGI come from the germline V gene. V was pared by 7 bases and J by 4 bases, with 10 bases between. CDR3 in DNA: TGTGCCAGCACAGGAGGGGTCACTGAAGCTTTCTTT. Its protein is CASTGGVTEAFF.

In this sample, this clone turned up a few times. The genes are TRBV6-1 and TRBJ1-2; D gene ambiguous. CDR3 length: 15 amino acids. Germline values: CDR1 MNHNS, CDR2 SASEGT. V shed 2 bases and J shed 0 bases, with 10 bases lying between them. The CDR3 spells CASSESEQPNYGYTF. DNA for the CDR3: TGTGCCAGCAGTGAATCGGAGCAGCCTAACTATGGCTACACCTTC.

This chain connects TRBV19 to TRBJ1-2; TRBD1 aligns across 7 bases. This CDR3 contains 15 residues. V lost 4 bases and J lost 2; bases outside the gene matches: 7. CDR1 is LNHDA and CDR2 is SQIVND in the germline V gene (reference sequence). The CDR3 DNA follows: TGTGCCAGTAGTAATCAGGGGGGCCTCAACTATGGCTACACCTTC. Translation gives CASSNQGGLNYGYTF.

V and J are TRBV3-1 (or the pseudogene TRBV3-2) and TRBJ1-6; 8 bases align to TRBD1. The CDR3 consists of 15 residues. Germline loops: CDR1 LGHDT, CDR2 YNNKEL (reference sequence). V lost 6 bases to trimming and J lost 6 bases; unmatched junction nucleotides: 7. The chain's CDR3 is CASSPGGAGNSPLHF. The CDR3 nucleotides read TGTGCCAGCAGTCCAGGGGGCGCAGGTAATTCACCCCTCCACTTT.

This clone showed up just a few times. The chain is built from TRBV4-1 and TRBJ1-1; unclear D gene. The CDR3 extends over 14 amino acids. Germline CDR1 is MGHRA and CDR2 is YSYEKL. The V gene lost 4 bases and the J gene lost 0 bases, with 9 bases spanning the gap. The CDR3 sequence is CASSLQAMNTEAFF. The CDR3 DNA is TGCGCCAGCAGCCTCCAGGCGATGAACACTGAAGCTTTCTTT.

This chain links TRBV9 with TRBJ1-1; possible D gene TRBD1, 6 bases. CDR3 length: 16 amino acids. V was shortened by 4 bases and J by 3 bases, with 19 bases between the two germline ends. The germline gives CDR1 SGDLS, CDR2 YYNGEE. The CDR3 bases are TGTGCCAGCAGCCCGGGACAAACTACTAGAGACACTGAAGCTTTCTTT. It encodes CASSPGQTTRDTEAFF.

This clone was seen only a few times. The chain uses TRBV5-4 and TRBJ2-2; 8 positions agree with TRBD1. Losses at the gene ends were 3 bases for V and 3 bases for J; bases not matched to a gene: 4. Germline V gene sequence: CDR1 SGHNT, CDR2 YYREEE (reference sequence). The CDR3 consists of 15 residues. The CDR3 loop reads CASSWTGLDTGELFF. CDR3 sequence (DNA): TGTGCCAGCAGCTGGACAGGGTTAGACACCGGGGAGCTGTTTTTT.

This chain uses TRBV4-1 with TRBJ1-4, with D unresolved. Germline CDR1 MGHRA, CDR2 YSYEKL. The CDR3 is 18 residues long. V lost 4 bases and J lost 0, with 18 bases in between. The CDR3 DNA reads as TGCGCCAGCAGCCCCCGGGAGGGAGCCCCTGCAACTAATGAAAAACTGTTTTTT. Protein product: CASSPREGAPATNEKLFF.